The entry below gives a single TCR beta chain sequence along with its context. Antigen specificity is unknown. This sample was included in a study of radiotherapy plus CTLA-4 blockade in lung cancer. Study-wide context: With 31% of patients having disease control, objective responses were seen in about 17%.

With V trimmed by 1 base and J by 5 bases, 2 bases remained unmatched. This CDR3 spans 14 amino acids. Germline lookup yields CDR1 SGHVS and CDR2 FQNEAQ. This table comes from immunoSEQ multiplex PCR, and its TCRdb copy is limited to in-frame clones, with some not included. This sample has 81,000 or so clones; approximately 82% occur once, and the top ten carry roughly 14%. The study gave focal radiation plus ipilimumab CTLA-4 blockade to patients with chemo-refractory metastatic non-small-cell lung cancer. Study results and limitations: Tumor-origin TCR clones grew in blood after radiotherapy plus ipilimumab.

Here the sequenced sample was peripheral blood, taken from a patient treated with radiotherapy plus ipilimumab. This chain links TRBV7-8 with TRBJ2-7; TRBD1 matches 10 bases. This sequence originates from a human donor with non-small cell lung cancer that progressed on radiotherapy plus ipilimumab. The CDR3 DNA follows: TGTGCCAGCAGCTTAGTGGGGACAGGGGACGAGCAGTACTTC. Translation gives CASSLVGTGDEQYF.